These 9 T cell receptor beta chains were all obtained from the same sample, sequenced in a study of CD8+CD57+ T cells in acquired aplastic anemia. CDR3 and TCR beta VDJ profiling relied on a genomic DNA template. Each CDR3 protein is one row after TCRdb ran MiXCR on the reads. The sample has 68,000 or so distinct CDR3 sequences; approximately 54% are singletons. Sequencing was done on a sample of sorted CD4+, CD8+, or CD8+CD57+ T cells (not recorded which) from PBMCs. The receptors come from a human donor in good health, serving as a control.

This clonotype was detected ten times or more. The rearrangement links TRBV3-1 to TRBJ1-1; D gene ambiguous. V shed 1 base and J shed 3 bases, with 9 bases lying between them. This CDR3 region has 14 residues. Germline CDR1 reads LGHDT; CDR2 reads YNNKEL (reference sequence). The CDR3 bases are TGTGCCAGCAGCCAAGGTTATGGGGACACTGAAGCTTTCTTT. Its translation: CASSQGYGDTEAFF.

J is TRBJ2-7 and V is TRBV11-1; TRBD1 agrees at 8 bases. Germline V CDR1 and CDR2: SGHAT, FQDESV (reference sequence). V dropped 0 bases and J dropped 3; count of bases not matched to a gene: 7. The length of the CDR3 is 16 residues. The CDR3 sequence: CASSLATGQVGYEQYF. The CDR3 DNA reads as TGTGCCAGCAGCTTAGCCACGGGACAGGTAGGCTACGAGCAGTACTTC.

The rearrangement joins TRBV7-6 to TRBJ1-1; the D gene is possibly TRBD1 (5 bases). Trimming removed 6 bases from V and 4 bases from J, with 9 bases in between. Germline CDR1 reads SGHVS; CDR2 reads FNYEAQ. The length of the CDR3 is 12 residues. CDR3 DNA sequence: TGTGCCAGCAGGCGACAGTGCACTGAAGCTTTCTTT. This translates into CASRRQCTEAFF.

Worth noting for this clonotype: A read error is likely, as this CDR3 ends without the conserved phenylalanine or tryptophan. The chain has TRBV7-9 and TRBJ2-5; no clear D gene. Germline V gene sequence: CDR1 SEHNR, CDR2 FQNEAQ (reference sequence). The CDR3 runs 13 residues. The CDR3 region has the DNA TGTACCAGCAGCTTTTCGGCACAAGAGACCCAGTACTAC. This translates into CTSSFSAQETQYY.

In DNA, the CDR3 is TGTGCCAGCAGCTTAGTGCAGAATTCACCCCTCCACTTT. It yields the protein CASSLVQNSPLHF. The gene calls are TRBV7-8 and TRBJ1-6; D is undetermined. Germline V gene sequence: CDR1 SGHVS, CDR2 FQNEAQ. Between the trimmed V and J ends, which lost 1 base and 7 bases, there was a span of 5 bases. CDR3 size: 13 residues.

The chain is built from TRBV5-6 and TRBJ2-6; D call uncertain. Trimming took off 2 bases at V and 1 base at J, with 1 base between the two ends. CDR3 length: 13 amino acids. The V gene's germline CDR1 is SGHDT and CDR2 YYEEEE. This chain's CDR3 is CASSFSGANVLTF. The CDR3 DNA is TGTGCCAGCAGCTTTTCTGGGGCCAACGTCCTGACTTTC.

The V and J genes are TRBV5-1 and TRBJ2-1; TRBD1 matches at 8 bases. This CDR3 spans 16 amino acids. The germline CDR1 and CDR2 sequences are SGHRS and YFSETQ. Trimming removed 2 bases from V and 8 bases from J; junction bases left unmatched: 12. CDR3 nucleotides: TGCGCCAGCAGCTTTGCCAGTGGCCAGGGGGCGGATGAGCAGTTCTTC. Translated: CASSFASGQGADEQFF.

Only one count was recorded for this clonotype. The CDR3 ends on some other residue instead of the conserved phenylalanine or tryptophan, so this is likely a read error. DNA of the CDR3: TGCGCCAGCACCCCGGGAGGGGGGGCGGCTGACACCGGGGAGCTGTTTCTT. It translates to CASTPGGGAADTGELFL. The chain employs TRBV11-1 and TRBJ2-2, with 8 bases identical to TRBD2. This CDR3 is 17 amino acids long. CDR1 SGHAT and CDR2 FQDESV come from the germline V gene (reference sequence).

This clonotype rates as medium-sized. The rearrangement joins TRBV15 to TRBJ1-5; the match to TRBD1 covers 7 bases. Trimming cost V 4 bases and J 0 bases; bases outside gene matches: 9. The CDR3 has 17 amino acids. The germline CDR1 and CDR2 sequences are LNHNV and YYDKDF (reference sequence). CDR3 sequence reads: CATSTGQFGVSNQPQHF. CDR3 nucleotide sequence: TGTGCCACCAGCACGGGACAGTTCGGGGTTAGCAATCAGCCCCAGCATTTT.